These 24 T cell receptor beta chains came from one sample sequenced in a study of shared clonotypes between healthy human individuals (dated by TCRdb to 2020 to 2022). The protocol used for the library was the immunoSEQ multiplex PCR assay. The clones in this table, taken by TCRdb from immuneACCESS, are in-frame only. Not every clone is retained; where verified, under half of the shortfall comes from an unresolved V gene, and the cause of the rest is unknown. In this sample the table shows 2 million or so clones, about 95% of which occur a single time. The ten largest clones add up to around 1.1% of the sample. CD8 naive samples consisted of CD45RO-negative cells that were positively selected for CCR7, yielding a CD45RA+CCR7+ population without TemRA cells. Sequenced material: naive CD8+ T cells sorted from blood. The sample's cell subset or site label is to be understood as: CD45RA+CCR7+. These receptors originate from a man younger than 35 in good health.

The chain links TRBV27 to TRBJ1-2; the D is unclear. Germline values: CDR1 MNHEY, CDR2 SMNVEV (reference sequence). The CDR3 runs to 13 residues. Trimming took off 5 bases at V and 5 bases at J, with 12 bases between the two ends. As DNA, the CDR3 is TGTGCCAGCAGTCGCCACAGAGATTATGGCTACACCTTC. It specifies CASSRHRDYGYTF.

The rearrangement joins TRBV19 to TRBJ2-7; a weak D match, TRBD1 (6 bases). This CDR3 region has 12 residues. CDR1 and CDR2 from the germline V gene are LNHDA and SQIVND (reference sequence). Trimming stripped 9 bases from V and 0 bases from J, with 9 bases between. This CDR3 reads CASGDNSYEQYF. CDR3 DNA sequence: TGTGCCAGCGGGGACAACTCCTACGAGCAGTACTTC.

The chain joins TRBV2 to TRBJ2-7; D assignment may be TRBD1 or TRBD2 (5 bases each). Deletions cut 6 bases from V and 1 base from J, with 13 bases between. Germline CDR1 SNHLY, CDR2 FYNNEI. The CDR3 covers 14 residues. The DNA of the CDR3 is TGTGCCAGCAGCCCGGGACGCCTTTCCTACGAGCAGTACTTC. Translated, it gives CASSPGRLSYEQYF.

The CDR3 protein is CASSIEYEQFF. The CDR3 nucleotides are TGTGCCAGTAGTATAGAGTATGAGCAGTTCTTC. The genes are TRBV19 and TRBJ2-1; D ambiguous. The germline V and J ends were trimmed by 0 bases and 8 bases, with 2 bases remaining between them. The CDR3 is made up of 11 amino acids. The germline gives CDR1 LNHDA, CDR2 SQIVND (reference sequence).

A note on this clone: Being one base from a much bigger clone, this may be a read error. This same CDR3 is encoded by further DNA sequences in the sample. The V gene is TRBV7-9, the J gene TRBJ1-1; unclear D gene. With 1 base removed from V and 4 bases from J, the gap between germline ends came to 4 bases. The CDR3 consists of 12 residues. The germline gives CDR1 SEHNR, CDR2 FQNEAQ (reference sequence). The CDR3 protein is CASSLGTTEAFF. The DNA of the CDR3 is TGTGCCAGCAGCTTAGGGACCACTGAAGCTTTCTTT.

The chain employs TRBV5-6 and TRBJ2-7; 9 nucleotides align to TRBD1. The CDR3 is 16 residues long. Germline CDR1 reads SGHDT; CDR2 reads YYEEEE. The V segment lost 0 bases and the J segment 2 bases; nucleotides outside the gene matches: 6. The CDR3 sequence is CASSLEVRDRAYEQYF. The CDR3 nucleotides read TGTGCCAGCAGCTTGGAAGTCCGGGACAGGGCCTACGAGCAGTACTTC.

A remark on this clone: The sample has other DNA sequences that encode this CDR3 too. The genes are TRBV11-2 and TRBJ2-7; unclear D gene. Germline V gene sequence: CDR1 SGHAT, CDR2 FQNNGV. The V end lost 5 bases, the J end lost 3 bases, and 8 bases lay between the germline ends. CDR3 length: 12 amino acids. CDR3 in amino acids: CASSLSDYEQYF. Written as DNA, the CDR3 is TGTGCCAGCAGCCTCTCGGACTACGAGCAGTACTTC.

V gene TRBV27 combines with J gene TRBJ1-1, with D unclear. The length of the CDR3 is 14 residues. The V gene's germline CDR1 is MNHEY and CDR2 SMNVEV (reference sequence). Trimming cost V 5 bases and J 7 bases, with 17 bases left between them. CDR3 in DNA: TGTGCCAGCAGTCTCCTAGGGTCCAATATTGAAGCTTTCTTT. This gives the protein CASSLLGSNIEAFF.

This clone was seen a single time. The V and J genes are TRBV2 and TRBJ2-7; D ambiguous. V dropped 6 bases and J dropped 4 bases, with 19 bases sitting between them. CDR1 SNHLY and CDR2 FYNNEI come from the germline V gene. This CDR3 spans 15 amino acids. CDR3 coding DNA: TGTGCCAGCAGGACCTTTGGAGAGGCTTCTTACGAGCAGTACTTC. Protein: CASRTFGEASYEQYF.

The V and J genes are TRBV10-3 and TRBJ2-1; D is unresolved. Per the germline V gene, CDR1 is ENHRY and CDR2 is SYGVKD. The CDR3 is 12 amino acids. Trimming pared 6 bases from V and 5 bases from J, leaving 8 bases between. The CDR3 here is CAIRDSDNEQFF. In DNA form, the CDR3 reads TGTGCCATCAGAGATAGTGACAATGAGCAGTTCTTC.

The chain joins TRBV15 to TRBJ1-5; no clear D. This CDR3 has 13 amino acids. Trimming removed 3 bases at V and 5 bases at J, with 8 bases between. Germline CDR1 is LNHNV and CDR2 is YYDKDF (reference sequence). This CDR3 reads CATSSSRDQPQHF. In nucleotides, the CDR3 is TGTGCCACCAGCAGTTCTAGGGATCAGCCCCAGCATTTT.

On this clone itself: This CDR3 is also generated by other DNA sequences in the sample. The chain carries TRBV9 and TRBJ2-3, with D uncertain. This CDR3 has 14 amino acids. CDR1 and CDR2 from the germline V gene are SGDLS and YYNGEE. Trimming shortened V by 0 bases and J by 3 bases, and 8 bases separated the two germline ends. CDR3 in DNA: TGTGCCAGCAGCGTAGGGACCGGGACAGATACGCAGTATTTT. It encodes CASSVGTGTDTQYF.

The chain has TRBV6-5 and TRBJ1-1; D remains unclear. V was trimmed by 2 bases and J by 1 base, leaving 5 bases between them. Germline V gives CDR1 MNHEY, CDR2 SVGAGI. The CDR3 spans 13 residues. The chain's CDR3 is CASSYLQNTEAFF. The CDR3, as DNA: TGTGCCAGCAGTTACCTGCAGAACACTGAAGCTTTCTTT.

V gene TRBV6-5 combines with J gene TRBJ2-3; D is ambiguous. V was clipped by 6 bases and J by 0 bases, with 13 bases between them. The CDR3 totals 15 residues. Germline V gene sequence: CDR1 MNHEY, CDR2 SVGAGI. For the CDR3, the DNA is TGTGCCAGCAGCCTCTGGGGAACCAGCACAGATACGCAGTATTTT. It encodes CASSLWGTSTDTQYF.

Of note for this clone: The same CDR3 can be traced to other DNA sequences in this sample. The genes are TRBV19 and TRBJ2-5; TRBD2 matches at 11 bases. Germline values: CDR1 LNHDA, CDR2 SQIVND (reference sequence). The CDR3 loop spans 15 amino acids. V shed 3 bases, J shed 2 bases, and the junction held 2 bases outside the gene matches. CDR3 bases: TGTGCCAGTAGTATCGGGACTAGCGGTCAAGAGACCCAGTACTTC. It codes for CASSIGTSGQETQYF.

The V and J genes are TRBV19 and TRBJ1-2; 9 nucleotides align to TRBD1. This CDR3 comprises 18 residues. With 3 bases clipped from V and 1 base from J, the junction kept 12 bases outside the gene matches. CDR1 LNHDA and CDR2 SQIVND come from the germline V gene (reference sequence). The CDR3 loop is CASSIILGQGNYNYGYTF. In nucleotides, the CDR3 is TGTGCCAGTAGTATCATCTTGGGACAGGGCAATTATAACTATGGCTACACCTTC.

V gene TRBV19 combines with J gene TRBJ2-7; weak D call: TRBD1 (5 bases). Germline V gene data show CDR1 as LNHDA and CDR2 as SQIVND (reference sequence). V was pared by 7 bases and J by 4 bases, with 20 bases between. This CDR3 region has 15 residues. For the CDR3, the DNA is TGTGCCAGTACCCAGGGAAACAGCGTTGGATACGAGCAGTACTTC. Its translation is CASTQGNSVGYEQYF.

V is TRBV6-5 and J is TRBJ2-7; a possible D gene is TRBD1 (5 bases). Per germline, CDR1 MNHEY and CDR2 SVGAGI. This CDR3 contains 16 residues. Trimming cost V 2 bases and J 4 bases, with 18 bases left between them. The CDR3 DNA is TGTGCCAGCAGTTACGGCTTCAGCGCTCAGGGATACGAGCAGTACTTC. This encodes CASSYGFSAQGYEQYF.

The rearrangement uses TRBV5-4 and TRBJ2-2, with D perhaps matching TRBD1 (5 bases). The CDR3 length is 15 residues. Trimming shortened V by 0 bases and J by 7 bases, and 13 bases separated the two germline ends. The V gene's germline CDR1 is SGHNT and CDR2 YYREEE (reference sequence). CDR3 DNA: TGTGCCAGCAGCTTGGGGGCAGGGCTAGACGGGGAGCTGTTTTTT. It codes for CASSLGAGLDGELFF.

The chain has TRBV18 and TRBJ1-2, with 11 bases matching TRBD1. Per the germline V gene, CDR1 is KGHSH and CDR2 is LQKENI. With 3 bases clipped from V and 8 bases from J, the junction kept 8 bases outside the gene matches. The CDR3 sequence is 15 residues long. CDR3 sequence: CASSPYGQGAEGYTF. In nucleotides, the CDR3 is TGTGCCAGCTCACCGTACGGACAGGGGGCGGAGGGCTACACCTTC.

V gene TRBV4-3 combines with J gene TRBJ1-2; 8 bases are shared with TRBD1. CDR1 is LGHNA and CDR2 is YSLEER in the germline V gene. The CDR3 is 15 residues long. V lost 1 base, J lost 5 bases, and 6 bases stayed unmatched. The chain's CDR3 is CASSQAQGATYGYTF. CDR3 sequence (DNA): TGCGCCAGCAGCCAAGCCCAGGGGGCGACGTATGGCTACACCTTC.

This clone was observed a single time. Other DNA sequences in the same sample also yield this CDR3. The genes are TRBV13 and TRBJ1-5; a possible D gene is TRBD1 (6 bases). Germline-derived CDR1 and CDR2 are PRHDT and FYEKMQ (reference sequence). The CDR3 totals 14 residues. The V and J ends lost 0 bases and 4 bases respectively, with 7 bases between them. CDR3 sequence reads: CASSLGRGNQPQHF. Written as DNA, the CDR3 is TGTGCCAGCAGCTTAGGCAGGGGTAATCAGCCCCAGCATTTT.

The chain links TRBV12-1 to TRBJ2-6; whether TRBD1, the table's D call, matches the DNA was not checked. TRBV12-1 is reported as a pseudogene. CDR3 length equals 15 residues. CDR3 bases: TGTGCCAGCAGCCGTGGGGCCGCTGGGGCCAACGTCCTGACTTTC. Translation gives CASSRGAAGANVLTF.

Remarks on this clone: In the same sample, other DNA sequences code for this CDR3. This chain connects TRBV27 to TRBJ2-5; D may be TRBD1 (6 bases). The germline V and J ends were trimmed by 3 bases and 5 bases, with 7 bases remaining between them. The CDR3 runs 12 residues. Germline V gene data show CDR1 as MNHEY and CDR2 as SMNVEV (reference sequence). CDR3 protein: CASSFGGETQYF. CDR3 in DNA: TGTGCCAGCAGTTTTGGGGGCGAGACCCAGTACTTC.